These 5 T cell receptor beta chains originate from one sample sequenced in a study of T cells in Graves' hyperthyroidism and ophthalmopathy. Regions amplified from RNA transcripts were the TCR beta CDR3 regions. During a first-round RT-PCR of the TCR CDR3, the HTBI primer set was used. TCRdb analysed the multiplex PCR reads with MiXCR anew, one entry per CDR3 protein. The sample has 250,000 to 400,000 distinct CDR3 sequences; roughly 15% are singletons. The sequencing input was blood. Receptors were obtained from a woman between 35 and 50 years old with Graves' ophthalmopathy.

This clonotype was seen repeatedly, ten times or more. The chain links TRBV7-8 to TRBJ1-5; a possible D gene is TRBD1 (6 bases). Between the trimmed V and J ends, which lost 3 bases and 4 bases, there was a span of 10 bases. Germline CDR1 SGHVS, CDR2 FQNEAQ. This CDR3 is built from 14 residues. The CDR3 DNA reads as TGTGCCAGCAGCTTCACAGGGTCTAATCAGCCCCAGCATTTT. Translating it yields CASSFTGSNQPQHF.

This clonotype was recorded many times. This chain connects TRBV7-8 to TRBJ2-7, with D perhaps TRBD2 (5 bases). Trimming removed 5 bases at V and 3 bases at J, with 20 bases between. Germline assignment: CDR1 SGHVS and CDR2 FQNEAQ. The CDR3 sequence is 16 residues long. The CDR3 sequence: CASSPLVVAINYEQYF. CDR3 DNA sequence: TGTGCCAGCAGCCCCCTGGTGGTAGCGATTAACTACGAGCAGTACTTC.

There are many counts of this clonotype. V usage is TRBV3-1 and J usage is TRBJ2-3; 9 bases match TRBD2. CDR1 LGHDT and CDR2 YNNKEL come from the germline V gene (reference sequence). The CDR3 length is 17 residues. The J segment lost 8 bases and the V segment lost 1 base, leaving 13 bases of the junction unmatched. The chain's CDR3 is CASSQGEREAPPGTQYF. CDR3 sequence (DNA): TGTGCCAGCAGCCAAGGCGAGCGGGAGGCCCCGCCCGGTACGCAGTATTTT.

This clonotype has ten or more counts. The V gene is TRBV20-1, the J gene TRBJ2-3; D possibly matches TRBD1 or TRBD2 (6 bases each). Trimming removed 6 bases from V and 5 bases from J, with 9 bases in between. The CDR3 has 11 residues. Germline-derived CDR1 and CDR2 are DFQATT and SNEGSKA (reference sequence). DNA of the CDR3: TGCAGTGCCGAGGGGGGAGATACGCAGTATTTT. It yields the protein CSAEGGDTQYF.

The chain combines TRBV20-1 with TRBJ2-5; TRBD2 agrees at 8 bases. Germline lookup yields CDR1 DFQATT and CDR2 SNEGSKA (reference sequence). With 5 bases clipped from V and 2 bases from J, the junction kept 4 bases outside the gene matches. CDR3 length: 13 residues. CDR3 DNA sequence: TGCAGTGCTTTACTAGCGGTACAAGAGACCCAGTACTTC. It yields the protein CSALLAVQETQYF.